This TCR beta chain appears in the sequencing data of a study of T-cell memory formation after mild COVID-19. Whole-study context: Clustering of TCRs was largely donor specific.

This clonotype has only a few counts. V was trimmed by 4 bases and J by 2 bases, leaving 8 bases between them. In germline, CDR1 is SGDLS, CDR2 YYNGEE. CDR3 size: 13 residues. TCRdb re-called the 5' RACE reads through MiXCR, storing one row per CDR3 protein. The repertoire holds over 500,000 distinct CDR3 sequences, with 15% to 20% as singletons. This receptor was obtained from an adult woman who had mild COVID-19 (a few samples of this study predate the infection). Cell type and time point are not known. Sequenced sample: PBMCs or a T cell subset sorted from them (not recorded which). The rearrangement joins TRBV9 to TRBJ2-3; D not certain. The CDR3 nucleotides are TGTGCCAGCAGCATAGGACCCACAGATACGCAGTATTTT. Encoded protein: CASSIGPTDTQYF.